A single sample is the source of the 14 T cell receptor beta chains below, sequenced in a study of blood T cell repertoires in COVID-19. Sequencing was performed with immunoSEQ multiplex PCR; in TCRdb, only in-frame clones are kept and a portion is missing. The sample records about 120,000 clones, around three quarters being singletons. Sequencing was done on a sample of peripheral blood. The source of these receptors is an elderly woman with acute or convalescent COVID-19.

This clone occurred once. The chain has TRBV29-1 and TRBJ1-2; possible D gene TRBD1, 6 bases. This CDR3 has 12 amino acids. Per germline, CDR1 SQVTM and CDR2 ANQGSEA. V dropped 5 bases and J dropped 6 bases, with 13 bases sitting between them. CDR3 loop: CSVFGTSDGYTF. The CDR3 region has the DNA TGCAGCGTTTTCGGGACATCGGATGGCTACACCTTC.

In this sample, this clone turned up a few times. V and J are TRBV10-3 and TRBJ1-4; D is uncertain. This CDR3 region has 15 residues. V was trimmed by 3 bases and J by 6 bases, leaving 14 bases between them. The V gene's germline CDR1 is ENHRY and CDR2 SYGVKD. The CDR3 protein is CAISEYGREDEKLFF. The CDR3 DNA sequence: TGTGCCATCAGTGAATACGGGAGAGAGGATGAAAAACTGTTTTTT.

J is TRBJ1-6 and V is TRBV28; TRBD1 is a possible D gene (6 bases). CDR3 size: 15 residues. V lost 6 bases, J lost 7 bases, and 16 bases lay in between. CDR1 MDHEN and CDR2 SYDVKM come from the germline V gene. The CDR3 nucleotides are TGTGCCAGCAGCCGTAATGCCAGGGGCAATTCACCCCTCCACTTT. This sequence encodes CASSRNARGNSPLHF.

The CDR3 protein is CASSQTKGTEAFF. CDR3 coding DNA: TGTGCCAGCAGCCAAACTAAGGGGACTGAAGCTTTCTTT. V and J are TRBV7-3 and TRBJ1-1; tentative D call: TRBD1 (5 bases). CDR1 is SGHTA, CDR2 FQGTGA, per germline. V dropped 5 bases and J dropped 5 bases, with 12 bases sitting between them. The CDR3 is 13 amino acids.

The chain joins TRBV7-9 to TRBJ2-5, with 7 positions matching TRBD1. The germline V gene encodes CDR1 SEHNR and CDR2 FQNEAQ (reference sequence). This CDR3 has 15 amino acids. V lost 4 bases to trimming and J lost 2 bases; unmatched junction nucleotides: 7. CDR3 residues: CASSSGQIQQETQYF. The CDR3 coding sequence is TGTGCCAGCAGCTCGGGACAGATCCAGCAAGAGACCCAGTACTTC. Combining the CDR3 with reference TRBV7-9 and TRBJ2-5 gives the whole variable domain DTGVSQNPRHKITKRGQNVTFRCDPISEHNRLYWYRQTLGQGPEFLTYFQNEAQLEKSRLLSDRFSAERPKGSFSTLEIQRTEQGDSAMYLCASSSGQIQQETQYFGPGTRLLVL.

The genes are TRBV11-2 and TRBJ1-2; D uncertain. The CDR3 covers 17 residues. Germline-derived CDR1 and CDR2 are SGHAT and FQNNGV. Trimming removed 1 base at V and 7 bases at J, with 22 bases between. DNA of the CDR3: TGTGCCAGCAGCTTAGGTTTGATTGGGCCTCAAAGCATTGGCTACACCTTC. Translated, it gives CASSLGLIGPQSIGYTF.

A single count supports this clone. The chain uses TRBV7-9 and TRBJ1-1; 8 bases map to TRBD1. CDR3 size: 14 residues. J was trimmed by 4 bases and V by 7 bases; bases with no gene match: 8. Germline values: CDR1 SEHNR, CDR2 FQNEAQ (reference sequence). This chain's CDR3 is CASTRGRMFTEAFF. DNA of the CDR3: TGTGCCAGCACCAGGGGGCGAATGTTCACTGAAGCTTTCTTT.

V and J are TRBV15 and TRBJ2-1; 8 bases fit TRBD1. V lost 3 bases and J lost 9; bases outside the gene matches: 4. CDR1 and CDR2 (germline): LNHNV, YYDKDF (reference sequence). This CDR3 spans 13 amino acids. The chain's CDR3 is CATSRDRVGEQFF. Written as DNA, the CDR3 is TGTGCCACCAGCAGGGACAGGGTTGGTGAGCAGTTCTTC.

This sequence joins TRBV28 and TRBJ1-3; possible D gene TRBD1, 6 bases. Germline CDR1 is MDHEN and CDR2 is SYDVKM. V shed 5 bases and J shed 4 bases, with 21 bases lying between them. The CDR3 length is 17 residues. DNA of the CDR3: TGTGCCAGCAGTGACCGGGGCAGGGGCCGAGGGGGAAACACCATATATTTT. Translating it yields CASSDRGRGRGGNTIYF.

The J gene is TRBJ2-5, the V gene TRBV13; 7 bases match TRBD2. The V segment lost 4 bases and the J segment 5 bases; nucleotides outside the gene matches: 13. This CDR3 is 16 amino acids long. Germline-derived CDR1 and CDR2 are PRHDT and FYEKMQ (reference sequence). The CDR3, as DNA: TGTGCCAGCAGCTCCCGAAGGGCGGGAGCAGGGGAGACCCAGTACTTC. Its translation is CASSSRRAGAGETQYF.

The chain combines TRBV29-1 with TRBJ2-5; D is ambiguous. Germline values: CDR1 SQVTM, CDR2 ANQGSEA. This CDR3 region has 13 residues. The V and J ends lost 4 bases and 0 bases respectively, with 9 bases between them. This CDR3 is CSVAGSYQETQYF. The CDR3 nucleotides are TGCAGCGTTGCCGGGTCGTACCAAGAGACCCAGTACTTC.

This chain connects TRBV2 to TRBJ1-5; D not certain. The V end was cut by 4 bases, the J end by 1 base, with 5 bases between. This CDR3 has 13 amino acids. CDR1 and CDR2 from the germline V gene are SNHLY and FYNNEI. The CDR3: CASSVVSNQPQHF. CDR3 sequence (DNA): TGTGCCAGCAGTGTAGTCAGCAATCAGCCCCAGCATTTT. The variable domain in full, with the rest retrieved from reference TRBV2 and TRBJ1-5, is EPEVTQTPSHQVTQMGQEVILRCVPISNHLYFYWYRQILGQKVEFLVSFYNNEISEKSEIFDDQFSVERPDGSNFTLKIRSTKLEDSAMYFCASSVVSNQPQHFGDGTRLSIL.

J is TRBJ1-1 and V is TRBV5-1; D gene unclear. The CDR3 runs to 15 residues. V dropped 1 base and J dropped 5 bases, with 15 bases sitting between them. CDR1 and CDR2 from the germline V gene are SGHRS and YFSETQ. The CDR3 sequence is CASSLSFRSLTEAFF. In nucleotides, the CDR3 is TGCGCCAGCAGCTTGTCGTTCCGGTCTTTGACTGAAGCTTTCTTT. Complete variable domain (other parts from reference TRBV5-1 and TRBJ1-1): KAGVTQTPRYLIKTRGQQVTLSCSPISGHRSVSWYQQTPGQGLQFLFEYFSETQRNKGNFPGRFSGRQFSNSRSEMNVSTLELGDSALYLCASSLSFRSLTEAFFGQGTRLTVV.

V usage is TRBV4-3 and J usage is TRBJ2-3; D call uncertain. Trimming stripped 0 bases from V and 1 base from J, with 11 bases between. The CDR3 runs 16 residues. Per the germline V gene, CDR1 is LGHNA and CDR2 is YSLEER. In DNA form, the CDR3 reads TGCGCCAGCAGCCAAGATCTGCATCGAGGCACAGATACGCAGTATTTT. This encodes CASSQDLHRGTDTQYF.